This T cell receptor (beta chain) was obtained from a study of T cells in Graves' hyperthyroidism and ophthalmopathy. Study information: Peripheral blood collection took place at initial diagnosis, before any treatment.

Amplification targeted TCR beta CDR3 regions from RNA transcripts. HTBI primers were employed in a first-round RT-PCR of the TCR CDR3. Each CDR3 protein gets one entry after TCRdb re-called the multiplex PCR reads with MiXCR. This sample has fewer than 450,000 distinct CDR3 sequences, with 15% to 20% found just once. Diagnoses were made from clinical symptoms, serum measures (thyroxine and TRAb), thyroid ultrasound and orbital computed tomography. CDR1 and CDR2 (germline): MNHNS, SASEGT. The CDR3 covers 15 residues. Trimming pared 5 bases from V and 3 bases from J, leaving 11 bases between. This clonotype has ten or more counts.

This chain uses TRBV6-1 with TRBJ2-6; D is undetermined. The clonotype was recovered from a woman in her twenties or thirties with Graves' hyperthyroidism that later progressed to Graves' ophthalmopathy. Sample: blood. The CDR3 region is CASSTRSGGANVLTF. In nucleotides, the CDR3 is TGTGCCAGCAGTACCCGTAGTGGTGGGGCCAACGTCCTGACTTTC.